A selection of T cell receptor beta chains follows, all from one sample in a study of cytomegalovirus exposure and HLA in healthy donors. Assay used: immunoSEQ multiplex PCR; TCRdb lists only in-frame clones, some missing. The table records 150,000 to 200,000 clones, about four fifths of them present only once. The specimen sequenced was PBMCs. Receptors originate from a woman aged 45 to 65 in good health and CMV-seronegative. CDR3s include the opening cysteine and the closing phenylalanine or tryptophan. D genes are given only for firm matches. The size field is filled for only some rows; it gives once, few, many or a size class.

d_call,j_call,clone_size,v_call,cdr3_nt,cdr3_aa
NA,TRBJ1-1,NA,TRBV19,TGTGCCAGTAGTTTCGGGTCGGGGTTGACTGAAGCTTTCTTT,CASSFGSGLTEAFF
NA,TRBJ2-7,NA,TRBV18,TGTGCCAGCTCACCACGAGAGGGTGACCAGTACTTC,CASSPREGDQYF
TRBD1,TRBJ1-1,NA,TRBV7-2,TGTGCCAGCAGCCCCCGACAGGGAAGGGGAACTGAAGCTTTCTTT,CASSPRQGRGTEAFF
NA,TRBJ1-4,few,TRBV6-6,TGTGCCAGCGAGAGGGCAGCCGGTGAAAAACTGTTTTTT,CASERAAGEKLFF
NA,TRBJ2-5,NA,TRBV13,TGTGCCAGCAGCTTGCAGGGTTTGGAAAAGACCCAGTACTTC,CASSLQGLEKTQYF
NA,TRBJ2-7,NA,TRBV19,TGTGCCAGTAGCCCCTCCGCTGGACTTACTTACGAGCAGTACTTC,CASSPSAGLTYEQYF
TRBD1,TRBJ1-3,NA,TRBV28,TGTGCCAGCAGTTTAGGGGGACAGGGGTATTCCATATATTTT,CASSLGGQGYSIYF
TRBD1,TRBJ2-7,NA,TRBV14,TGTGCCAGCAGCCCTACCTCGGGACAGGGGGCAGGGCAGTACTTC,CASSPTSGQGAGQYF
NA,TRBJ2-7,few,TRBV7-9,TGTGCCAGCAGCGAGACAGGCTACGAGCAGTACTTC,CASSETGYEQYF
NA,TRBJ2-1,once,TRBV10-1,TGCGCCAGCAGTGATATGGTTGACGGAGCCTACAATGAGCAGTTCTTC,CASSDMVDGAYNEQFF
TRBD1,TRBJ1-5,NA,TRBV9,TGTGCCAGCAGCCCCACAGGGGGCCGGCAGCCCCAGCATTTT,CASSPTGGRQPQHF
TRBD2,TRBJ2-5,once,TRBV29-1,TGCAGCGTTCTGGCGGGAGTATCAGAGACCCAGTACTTC,CSVLAGVSETQYF
TRBD1,TRBJ1-2,NA,TRBV9,TGTGCCAGCAGCGTAACAACAGGGGGGGTCTATGGCTACACCTTC,CASSVTTGGVYGYTF
TRBD2,TRBJ2-7,NA,TRBV7-2,TGTGCCAGCAGCCGCGGGGGGGCCGGGCCCTACGAGCAGTACTTC,CASSRGGAGPYEQYF
TRBD1,TRBJ2-3,few,TRBV7-8,TGTGCCAGCAGCTTAGAGTGGACAGGTCCCACAGATACGCAGTATTTT,CASSLEWTGPTDTQYF
TRBD2,TRBJ2-7,NA,TRBV2,TGTGCCAGCAGTGAATGGTCTAGCGGGGTACTTTACTACGAGCAGTACTTC,CASSEWSSGVLYYEQYF
NA,TRBJ2-5,NA,TRBV5-4,TGTGCCAGCAGCTTGGTCCAGAAAGAGACCCAGTACTTC,CASSLVQKETQYF
TRBD2,TRBJ2-5,NA,TRBV27,TGTGCCAGCAGTTCAAAAATAGCGGGAGTGGTCGGAGAGACCCAGTACTTC,CASSSKIAGVVGETQYF
TRBD1,TRBJ1-4,NA,TRBV29-1,TGCAGCGTTGAAGGGACAGGGCATGAAAAACTGTTTTTT,CSVEGTGHEKLFF
NA,TRBJ2-7,NA,TRBV9,TGTGCCAGCAGCATACAGGGTACGGACTACGAGCAGTACTTC,CASSIQGTDYEQYF
NA,TRBJ1-3,NA,TRBV7-2,TGTGCCAGCAGCCTGTACCCCGATAGATTCTCTGGAAACACCATATATTTT,CASSLYPDRFSGNTIYF
NA,TRBJ1-1,once,TRBV5-6,TGTGCCAGCAGCCTCAACAGGGTCACGGGGACTGAAGCTTTCTTT,CASSLNRVTGTEAFF
TRBD2,TRBJ2-4,NA,TRBV2,TGTGCCAGCACCCCGACTAGCGGGTCAGCCAAAAACAGTCAGTACTTC,CASTPTSGSAKNSQYF
TRBD1,TRBJ2-7,NA,TRBV30,TGTGCCTGGAGTTCGGGACAGTCCTACGAGCAGTACTTC,CAWSSGQSYEQYF
TRBD1,TRBJ1-2,NA,TRBV5-4,TGTGCCAGCAGCCCCGACAGGGACAATGGCTACACCTTC,CASSPDRDNGYTF
NA,TRBJ1-2,NA,TRBV6-1,TGTGCCAGCAACCGACAAGCACCCGTCTATGGCTACACCTTC,CASNRQAPVYGYTF
NA,TRBJ2-7,once,TRBV30,TGTGCCTGGACAGACAACACCTACGAGCAGTACTTC,CAWTDNTYEQYF
TRBD2,TRBJ2-7,NA,TRBV5-1,TGCGCCAGCAGCTTGGAGGGGCGTTCCGGGAGGTTCCTTATCGGGCAGTACTTC,CASSLEGRSGRFLIGQYF
NA,TRBJ1-2,NA,TRBV10-1,TGCGCCAGCAGTGATGGTCTTACTTATGGCTACACCTTC,CASSDGLTYGYTF
NA,TRBJ1-4,NA,TRBV7-2,TGTGCCAGCAGCTTACAGGGGAGGGATGAAAAACTGTTTTTT,CASSLQGRDEKLFF
NA,TRBJ2-7,NA,TRBV19,TGTGCCAGTAGTGGGGACTTCCACTACGAGCAGTACTTC,CASSGDFHYEQYF
NA,TRBJ2-7,NA,TRBV6-5,TGTGCCAGCAGTTCCAGACAGGCCCAAAGGGAGCAGTACTTC,CASSSRQAQREQYF
TRBD2,TRBJ2-1,NA,TRBV7-8,TGTGCCAGCAGCCCAAGCGGCGGGAGCTACAATGAGCAGTTCTTC,CASSPSGGSYNEQFF
TRBD2,TRBJ2-2,NA,TRBV4-1,TGCGCCAGCAGCCATACTTCTAGCGGGAGGGCCGGGGAAACCGGGGAGCTGTTTTTT,CASSHTSSGRAGETGELFF
TRBD1,TRBJ2-1,NA,TRBV2,TGTGCCAGCAGTCGACAGGGTGTGCAGTTCTTC,CASSRQGVQFF
TRBD2,TRBJ2-2,NA,TRBV2,TGTGCCAGCAAGGGACTAGCGGGAGGGATCGGGGAGCTGTTTTTT,CASKGLAGGIGELFF
TRBD1,TRBJ1-3,NA,TRBV10-2,TGCGCCAGCAGTGCGTGGGACAGGGGGCTAAACACCATATATTTT,CASSAWDRGLNTIYF
TRBD2,TRBJ2-3,NA,TRBV10-2,TGCGCCAGTGCAACTAGCGGGAGCGCAGATACGCAGTATTTT,CASATSGSADTQYF
TRBD2,TRBJ2-2,NA,TRBV10-2,TGCGCCAGCACTCTAGCCGGGGGGTCGGGGCTCGGGGAGCTGTTTTTT,CASTLAGGSGLGELFF
NA,TRBJ2-7,NA,TRBV6-5,TGTGCATCAGCGGACTACCCGGCCTACGAGCAGTACTTC,CASADYPAYEQYF
NA,TRBJ1-4,NA,TRBV30,TGTGCCTGGAGTGGAAAAGGGGCTCAGAATGAAAAACTGTTTTTT,CAWSGKGAQNEKLFF
TRBD1,TRBJ1-1,NA,TRBV7-2,TGTGCCAGCAGCCGACTAGGACAGGGCAAGAACACTGAAGCTTTCTTT,CASSRLGQGKNTEAFF
NA,TRBJ2-1,NA,TRBV7-2,TGTGCCAGCAGCTTAGCGCCTACGGTTAGTTACAATGAGCAGTTCTTC,CASSLAPTVSYNEQFF
NA,TRBJ2-7,few,TRBV28,TGTGCCAGCAGCTTCAGCTCCTACGAGCAGTACTTC,CASSFSSYEQYF
TRBD1,TRBJ1-6,NA,TRBV28,TGTGCCAGCAGTTTGGGACAGGTCTATAATTCACCCCTCCACTTT,CASSLGQVYNSPLHF
NA,TRBJ1-3,NA,TRBV27,TGTGCCAGCAGCCGCGGGGACCTCTCGAGCTCTGGAAACACCATATATTTT,CASSRGDLSSSGNTIYF
NA,TRBJ2-3,NA,TRBV28,TGTGCCAGCAGTTCCCCCGGGGGTGACGACTTTAGCACAGATACGCAGTATTTT,CASSSPGGDDFSTDTQYF
TRBD2,TRBJ2-2,NA,TRBV6-1,TGTGCCAGCAGTGGTGGAACTAGCGGGAGTACCGGGGAGCTGTTTTTT,CASSGGTSGSTGELFF
NA,TRBJ2-1,NA,TRBV10-3,TGTGCCATCAGTGGAGAGGACCAGGGTTATGAGCAGTTCTTC,CAISGEDQGYEQFF
NA,TRBJ2-3,once,TRBV5-4,TGTGCCAGCAGCCCGAGGATATCAGACACAGATACGCAGTATTTT,CASSPRISDTDTQYF
NA,TRBJ1-3,once,TRBV29-1,TGCAGCGTAACAGGGTCGGGAGGAAACACCATATATTTT,CSVTGSGGNTIYF
NA,TRBJ1-5,NA,TRBV19,TGTGCCAGTGCCTGGGCAGGGCGTAGCAATCAGCCCCAGCATTTT,CASAWAGRSNQPQHF